These 9 T cell receptor beta chains came from one sample sequenced in a study of shared clonotypes between healthy human individuals (TCRdb year 2020). The library was made by the immunoSEQ multiplex PCR assay. TCRdb stores this immuneACCESS table with in-frame sequences only. Part of the clones is absent; in the studies checked, under half of the shortfall reflects unresolved V genes, and no reason is known for the rest. Across this sample there are a few million clones, with around 94% seen only once. The top ten hold 0.14% of the sample. Sequences were obtained from naive CD4+ T cells sorted from blood. Interpreted using the paper, the cell subset or site label stands for: CD45RA+ positively selected. The source of these receptors is a man in his late teens or twenties in good health.

This chain joins TRBV18 and TRBJ2-3, with D uncertain. The CDR3 consists of 13 residues. With 2 bases removed from V and 3 bases from J, the gap between germline ends came to 6 bases. The V gene's germline CDR1 is KGHSH and CDR2 LQKENI. In nucleotides, the CDR3 is TGTGCCAGCTCACCAGGGCAGACAGATACGCAGTATTTT. It is translated as CASSPGQTDTQYF.

The gene calls are TRBV7-2 and TRBJ2-1; 8 positions agree with TRBD2. The CDR3 loop spans 15 amino acids. Trimming took 5 bases from V and 4 from J; bases not matched to a gene: 7. The germline V gene encodes CDR1 SGHTA and CDR2 FQGNSA. CDR3 region: CASSGYLAGYNEQFF. CDR3 DNA: TGTGCCAGCAGCGGCTACCTAGCGGGTTACAATGAGCAGTTCTTC.

The gene calls are TRBV6-5 and TRBJ1-1; D is uncertain. V lost 6 bases, J lost 4 bases, and 12 bases lay in between. The CDR3 loop spans 13 amino acids. The germline V gene encodes CDR1 MNHEY and CDR2 SVGAGI. This chain's CDR3 is CASSPEVSTEAFF. CDR3 coding DNA: TGTGCCAGCAGCCCTGAAGTAAGCACTGAAGCTTTCTTT.

The J gene is TRBJ2-7, the V gene TRBV27; TRBD1 aligns across 7 bases. The CDR3 is 14 residues long. Trimming took 2 bases from V and 6 from J; bases not matched to a gene: 7. Per the germline V gene, CDR1 is MNHEY and CDR2 is SMNVEV (reference sequence). The chain's CDR3 is CASSLRGLVAEQYF. In nucleotides, the CDR3 is TGTGCCAGCAGTTTAAGGGGGCTAGTGGCCGAGCAGTACTTC.

The chain employs TRBV5-1 and TRBJ2-3; 10 bases align to TRBD2. The junction had 5 bases not matched to a gene; V was cut back by 8 bases and J by 2 bases. The CDR3 has 14 residues. Germline CDR1 SGHRS, CDR2 YFSETQ. This chain's CDR3 is CASKSGGATDTQYF. CDR3 sequence (DNA): TGCGCCAGTAAAAGCGGGGGGGCCACAGATACGCAGTATTTT.

The CDR3 bases are TGCAGCGTTGGGGGGGAGGGTCGTAGCCCCTACGAGCAGTACTTC. Translation: CSVGGEGRSPYEQYF. This chain links TRBV29-1 with TRBJ2-7; the match to TRBD2 covers 7 bases. The germline gives CDR1 SQVTM, CDR2 ANQGSEA. Trimming cost V 4 bases and J 2 bases; bases outside gene matches: 11. This CDR3 contains 15 residues.

V is TRBV6-6 and J is TRBJ1-5, with D hard to call. Germline CDR1 reads MNHNY; CDR2 reads SVGAGI (reference sequence). The CDR3 runs to 15 residues. Trimming cost V 7 bases and J 0 bases, with 13 bases left between them. CDR3 nucleotide sequence: TGTGCCAGCACCCTGGACGGAAATAGCAATCAGCCCCAGCATTTT. Translating it yields CASTLDGNSNQPQHF.

This rearrangement joins TRBV28 to TRBJ2-3; perhaps D is TRBD1 or TRBD2 (5 bases each). The germline CDR1 and CDR2 sequences are MDHEN and SYDVKM. V shed 5 bases and J shed 3 bases, with 18 bases lying between them. This CDR3 spans 16 amino acids. The CDR3 nucleotides are TGTGCCAGCAGTCCAGCCAGGTTGGGGGATACAGATACGCAGTATTTT. Translating gives CASSPARLGDTDTQYF. The variable domain in full, with the rest retrieved from reference TRBV28 and TRBJ2-3, is DVKVTQSSRYLVKRTGEKVFLECVQDMDHENMFWYRQDPGLGLRLIYFSYDVKMKEKGDIPEGYSVSREKKERFSLILESASTNQTSMYLCASSPARLGDTDTQYFGPGTRLTVL.

This clone occurred once. This rearrangement joins TRBV29-1 to TRBJ2-3; 7 bases are shared with TRBD2. The germline V gene has CDR1 SQVTM and CDR2 ANQGSEA. The CDR3 is 15 residues long. J gave up 4 bases and V 4 bases, and 11 bases lay outside the gene matches. The CDR3 here is CSVVWRESLPDTQYF. The DNA for the CDR3 is TGCAGCGTTGTGTGGCGGGAGTCCTTGCCAGATACGCAGTATTTT.